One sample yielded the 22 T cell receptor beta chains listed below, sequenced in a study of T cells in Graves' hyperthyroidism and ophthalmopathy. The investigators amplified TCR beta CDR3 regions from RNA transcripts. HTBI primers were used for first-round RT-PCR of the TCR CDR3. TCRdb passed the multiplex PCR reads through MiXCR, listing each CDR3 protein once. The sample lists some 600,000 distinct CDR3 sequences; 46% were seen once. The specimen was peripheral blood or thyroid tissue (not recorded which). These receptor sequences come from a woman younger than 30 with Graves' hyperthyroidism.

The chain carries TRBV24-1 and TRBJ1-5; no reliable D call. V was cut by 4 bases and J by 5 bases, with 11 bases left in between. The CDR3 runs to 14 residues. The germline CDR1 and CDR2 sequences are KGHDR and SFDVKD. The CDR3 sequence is CATSDSTPHQPQHF. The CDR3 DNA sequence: TGTGCCACCAGTGACTCGACACCTCATCAGCCCCAGCATTTT.

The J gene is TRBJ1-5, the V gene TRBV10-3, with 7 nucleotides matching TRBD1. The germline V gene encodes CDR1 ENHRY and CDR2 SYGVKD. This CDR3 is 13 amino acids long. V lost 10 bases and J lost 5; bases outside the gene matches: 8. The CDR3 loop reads CASVGGGHQPQHF. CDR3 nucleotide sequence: TGTGCCAGTGTAGGGGGCGGTCATCAGCCCCAGCATTTT.

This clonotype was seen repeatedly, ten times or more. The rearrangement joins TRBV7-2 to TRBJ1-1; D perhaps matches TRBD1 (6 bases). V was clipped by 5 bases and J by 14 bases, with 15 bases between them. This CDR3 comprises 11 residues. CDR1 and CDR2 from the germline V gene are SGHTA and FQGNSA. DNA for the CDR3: TGTGCCAGCAGCGAAGGGGGGAGGGAGTTCTTT. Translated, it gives CASSEGGREFF.

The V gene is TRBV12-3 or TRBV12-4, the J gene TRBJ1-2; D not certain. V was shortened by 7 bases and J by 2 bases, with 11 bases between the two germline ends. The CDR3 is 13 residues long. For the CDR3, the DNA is TGTGCCAGCACCGCGGACTCGAACTATGGCTACACCTTC. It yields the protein CASTADSNYGYTF.

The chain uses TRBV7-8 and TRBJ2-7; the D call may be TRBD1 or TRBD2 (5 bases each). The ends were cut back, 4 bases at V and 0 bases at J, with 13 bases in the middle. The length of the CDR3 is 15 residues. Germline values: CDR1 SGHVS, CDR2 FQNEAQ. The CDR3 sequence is CASSWWGSSSYEQYF. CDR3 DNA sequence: TGTGCCAGCAGCTGGTGGGGGAGCAGCTCCTACGAGCAGTACTTC.

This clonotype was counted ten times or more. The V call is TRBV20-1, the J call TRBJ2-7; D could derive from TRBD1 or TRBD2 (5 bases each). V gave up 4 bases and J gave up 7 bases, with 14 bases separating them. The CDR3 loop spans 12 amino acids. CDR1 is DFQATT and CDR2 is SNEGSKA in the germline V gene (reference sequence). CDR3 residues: CSATPRGVEQYF. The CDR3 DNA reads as TGCAGTGCTACCCCGAGGGGCGTTGAGCAGTACTTC.

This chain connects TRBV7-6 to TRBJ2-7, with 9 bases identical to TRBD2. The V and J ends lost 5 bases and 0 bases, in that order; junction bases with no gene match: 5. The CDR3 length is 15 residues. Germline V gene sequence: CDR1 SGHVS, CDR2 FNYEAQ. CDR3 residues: CASSRREGASYEQYF. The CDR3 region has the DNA TGTGCCAGCAGCAGGCGGGAGGGCGCCTCCTACGAGCAGTACTTC.

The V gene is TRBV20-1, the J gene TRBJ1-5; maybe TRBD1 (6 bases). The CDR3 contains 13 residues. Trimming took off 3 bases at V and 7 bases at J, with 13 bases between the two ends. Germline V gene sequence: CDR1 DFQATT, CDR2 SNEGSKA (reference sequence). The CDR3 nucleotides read TGCAGTGCTAGGCGGGGGAGGGGGCAGCCCCAGCATTTT. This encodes CSARRGRGQPQHF.

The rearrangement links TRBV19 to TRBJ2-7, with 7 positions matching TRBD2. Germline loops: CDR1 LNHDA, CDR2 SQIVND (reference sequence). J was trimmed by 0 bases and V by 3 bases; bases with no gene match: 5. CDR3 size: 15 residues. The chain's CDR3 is CASSMSGGSSYEQYF. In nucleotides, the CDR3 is TGTGCCAGTAGTATGTCTGGCGGGAGCTCCTACGAGCAGTACTTC.

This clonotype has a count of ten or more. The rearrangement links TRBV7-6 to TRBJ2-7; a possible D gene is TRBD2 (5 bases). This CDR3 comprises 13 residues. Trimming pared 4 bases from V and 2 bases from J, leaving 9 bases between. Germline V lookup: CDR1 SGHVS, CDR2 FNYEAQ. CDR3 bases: TGTGCCAGCAGCTCGGGGAGAGCCTACGAGCAGTACTTC. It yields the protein CASSSGRAYEQYF.

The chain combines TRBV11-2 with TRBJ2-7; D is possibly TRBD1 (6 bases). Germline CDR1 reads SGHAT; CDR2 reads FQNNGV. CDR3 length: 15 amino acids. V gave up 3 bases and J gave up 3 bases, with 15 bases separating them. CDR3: CASSLRSGVIYEQYF. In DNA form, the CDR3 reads TGTGCCAGCAGCTTGAGATCAGGGGTAATCTACGAGCAGTACTTC.

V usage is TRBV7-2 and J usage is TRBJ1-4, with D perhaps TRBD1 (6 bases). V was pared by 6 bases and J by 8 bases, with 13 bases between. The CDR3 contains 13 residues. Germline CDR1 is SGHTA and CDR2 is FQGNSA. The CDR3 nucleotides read TGTGCCAGCAGACCTGAGGGGGGAGAAAAACTGTTTTTT. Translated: CASRPEGGEKLFF.

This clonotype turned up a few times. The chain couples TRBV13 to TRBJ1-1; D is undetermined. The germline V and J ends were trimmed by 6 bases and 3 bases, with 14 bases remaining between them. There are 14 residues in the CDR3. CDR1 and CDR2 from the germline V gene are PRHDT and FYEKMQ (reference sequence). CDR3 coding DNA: TGTGCCAGCAGACACCGTGGGCGAGACACTGAAGCTTTCTTT. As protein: CASRHRGRDTEAFF.

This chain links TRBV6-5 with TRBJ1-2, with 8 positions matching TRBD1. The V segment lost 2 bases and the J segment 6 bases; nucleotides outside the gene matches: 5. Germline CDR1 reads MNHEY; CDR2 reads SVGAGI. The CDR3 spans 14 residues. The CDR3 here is CASSYPGQEDGYTF. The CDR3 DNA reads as TGTGCCAGCAGTTACCCGGGACAGGAGGATGGCTACACCTTC.

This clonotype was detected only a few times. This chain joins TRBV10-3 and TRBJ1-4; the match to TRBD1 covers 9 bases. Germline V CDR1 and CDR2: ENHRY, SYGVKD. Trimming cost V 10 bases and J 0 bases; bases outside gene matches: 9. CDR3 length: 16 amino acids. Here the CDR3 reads CASARTGDATNEKLFF. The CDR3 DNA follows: TGTGCCAGCGCAAGGACAGGGGATGCAACTAATGAAAAACTGTTTTTT.

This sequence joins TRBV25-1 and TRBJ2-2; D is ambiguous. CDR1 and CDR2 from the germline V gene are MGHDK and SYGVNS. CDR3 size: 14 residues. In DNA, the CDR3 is TGTGCGATAATCGGGTCACGGAACACCGGGGAGCTGTTTTTT. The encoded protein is CAIIGSRNTGELFF.

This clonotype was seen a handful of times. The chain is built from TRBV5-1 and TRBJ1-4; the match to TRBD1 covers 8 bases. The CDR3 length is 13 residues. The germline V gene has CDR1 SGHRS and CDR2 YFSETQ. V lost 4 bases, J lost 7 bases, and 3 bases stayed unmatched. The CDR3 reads CASSNDRGEKLFF. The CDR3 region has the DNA TGCGCCAGCAGCAACGACAGGGGTGAAAAACTGTTTTTT.

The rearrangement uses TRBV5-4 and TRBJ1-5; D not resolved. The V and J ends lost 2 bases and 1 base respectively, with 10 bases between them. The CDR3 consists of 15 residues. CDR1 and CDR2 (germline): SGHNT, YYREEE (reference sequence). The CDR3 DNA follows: TGTGCCAGCAGCTTCAACAGTGAAAGCAATCAGCCCCAGCATTTT. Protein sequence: CASSFNSESNQPQHF.

CDR3 sequence: CSLANRGGYTF. The CDR3 bases are TGCAGCTTGGCCAACAGGGGCGGCTACACCTTC. The V call is TRBV29-1, the J call TRBJ1-2, with TRBD1 matching 7 bases. Losses at the gene ends were 8 bases for V and 8 bases for J; bases not matched to a gene: 8. The CDR3 sequence is 11 residues long. Germline V gives CDR1 SQVTM, CDR2 ANQGSEA.

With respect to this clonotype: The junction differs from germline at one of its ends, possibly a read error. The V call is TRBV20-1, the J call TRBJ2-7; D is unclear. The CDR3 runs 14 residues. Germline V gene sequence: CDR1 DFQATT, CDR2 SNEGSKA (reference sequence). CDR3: CSARDVQLEYERYF. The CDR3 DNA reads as TGCAGTGCTAGAGATGTCCAGCTCGAGTACGAGCGGTACTTC.

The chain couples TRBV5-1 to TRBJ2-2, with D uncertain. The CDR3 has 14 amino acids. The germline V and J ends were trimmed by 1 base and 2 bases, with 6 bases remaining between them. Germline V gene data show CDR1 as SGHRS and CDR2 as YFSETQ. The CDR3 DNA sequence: TGCGCCAGCAGCTTGACCACTAACACCGGGGAGCTGTTTTTT. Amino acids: CASSLTTNTGELFF. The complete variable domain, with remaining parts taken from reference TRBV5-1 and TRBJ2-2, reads KAGVTQTPRYLIKTRGQQVTLSCSPISGHRSVSWYQQTPGQGLQFLFEYFSETQRNKGNFPGRFSGRQFSNSRSEMNVSTLELGDSALYLCASSLTTNTGELFFGEGSRLTVL.

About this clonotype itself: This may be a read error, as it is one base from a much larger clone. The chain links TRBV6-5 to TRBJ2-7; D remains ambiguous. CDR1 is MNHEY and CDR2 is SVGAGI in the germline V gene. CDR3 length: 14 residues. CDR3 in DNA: TGTGCCATCAGTTACTCGATTTCGGCCTACGAGCAGTACTTC. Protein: CAISYSISAYEQYF.